This passage covers 18 T cell receptor beta chains from one sample sequenced in a study of T-cell reconstitution after alpha-beta-depleted transplantation in children. TCRbeta library construction was performed incorporating unique molecular identifiers. TCRdb itself ran the PCR reads through MiXCR, one entry per CDR3 protein. The profile shows 250,000 to 400,000 distinct CDR3 sequences, around 25% of them singletons. The sequencing here drew on PBMCs, mostly from graft donor cells, taken 180 days after TCRalphabeta/CD19-depleted stem cell transplant. These receptors all stem from a male patient between 10 and 17 years old who had a stem cell transplant for acute lymphoblastic leukemia, so the T cells may come from the graft donor.

The genes are TRBV5-1 and TRBJ2-7, with unresolved D. CDR1 is SGHRS, CDR2 YFSETQ, per germline. The CDR3 sequence is 16 residues long. Trimming pared 2 bases from V and 1 base from J, leaving 16 bases between. The DNA for the CDR3 is TGCGCCAGCAGCTTCTCAACCCGGGTAGGTTCCTACGAGCAGTACTTC. Translation: CASSFSTRVGSYEQYF.

The chain has TRBV29-1 and TRBJ2-1, with no clear D. Germline-derived CDR1 and CDR2 are SQVTM and ANQGSEA. There are 13 residues in the CDR3. The V and J ends lost 4 bases and 1 base respectively, with 8 bases between them. The CDR3 sequence is CSVGQISYNEQFF. The CDR3 DNA sequence: TGCAGCGTTGGACAAATTTCCTACAATGAGCAGTTCTTC.

The sample holds a few counts of this clonotype. The DNA for the CDR3 is TGCAGCGTTCGTCGGGAGGGCTTCCGGAACACCGGGGAGCTGTTTTTT. It is translated as CSVRREGFRNTGELFF. V gene TRBV29-1 combines with J gene TRBJ2-2; TRBD2 aligns across 8 bases. V trimming: 5 bases; J trimming: 1 base; junction bases outside the gene matches: 9. The CDR3 totals 16 residues. Per the germline V gene, CDR1 is SQVTM and CDR2 is ANQGSEA.

Turning to this clonotype: Germline is not matched at one junction end, which may reflect a read error. The rearrangement joins TRBV5-5 to TRBJ1-6, with D possibly TRBD1 on 5 matching bases. From germline, CDR1 is SGHKS and CDR2 YYEKEE (reference sequence). The CDR3 totals 13 residues. CDR3 residues: CASSLGNPAGVYF. The CDR3 region has the DNA TGTGCCAGCAGCTTGGGAAACCCCGCGGGGGTTTACTTT.

This clonotype was detected a few times. This sequence joins TRBV27 and TRBJ1-3, with D perhaps matching TRBD1 (5 bases). CDR3 length equals 13 residues. CDR1 is MNHEY and CDR2 is SMNVEV in the germline V gene (reference sequence). V was cut by 8 bases and J by 3 bases, with 11 bases left in between. CDR3 bases: TGTGCCAGCGGGGCGTTTAGTGGAAACACCATATATTTT. It translates to CASGAFSGNTIYF.

This clonotype was counted many times. The chain uses TRBV12-3 or TRBV12-4 and TRBJ2-2; no firm D call. The germline V and J ends were trimmed by 6 bases and 7 bases, with 9 bases remaining between them. The CDR3 runs 12 residues. CDR3: CASSLRGGELFF. Here the CDR3 DNA reads TGTGCCAGCAGCCTTAGAGGCGGGGAGCTGTTTTTT.

This clonotype has only a few counts. The gene calls are TRBV9 and TRBJ1-2, with 11 nucleotides matching TRBD1. The junction had 5 bases not matched to a gene; V was cut back by 4 bases and J by 9 bases. Germline V CDR1 and CDR2: SGDLS, YYNGEE. CDR3 length: 13 amino acids. The CDR3 DNA sequence: TGTGCCAGCAGCCTCGGGACAGGGGGGCGCTACACCTTC. Its translation is CASSLGTGGRYTF.

This chain uses TRBV10-3 with TRBJ2-5; possible D gene TRBD2, 6 bases. The CDR3 spans 14 residues. CDR1 and CDR2 from the germline V gene are ENHRY and SYGVKD. The ends were cut back, 6 bases at V and 7 bases at J, with 18 bases in the middle. CDR3 DNA: TGTGCCATCAGCCGGGAGTTGGGGACCGGGACCCAGTACTTC. Protein product: CAISRELGTGTQYF.

The chain is built from TRBV4-1 and TRBJ2-1; 10 positions agree with TRBD2. Germline CDR1 MGHRA, CDR2 YSYEKL. V was clipped by 2 bases and J by 9 bases; unmatched bases: 13. The CDR3 has 17 residues. The CDR3 coding sequence is TGCGCCAGCAGCCAACTGCTAGCGGGAGTGCAGAGGGGTGAGCAGTTCTTC. It specifies CASSQLLAGVQRGEQFF.

The chain joins TRBV28 to TRBJ2-7; D may match TRBD1 or TRBD2 (5 bases each). Germline V CDR1 and CDR2: MDHEN, SYDVKM. The CDR3 covers 14 residues. Trimming took off 6 bases at V and 0 bases at J, with 12 bases between the two ends. The CDR3 region has the DNA TGTGCCAGCAGCCCCGGGACCTACTCCTACGAGCAGTACTTC. It yields the protein CASSPGTYSYEQYF.

The rearrangement joins TRBV5-1 to TRBJ2-5; 7 nucleotides align to TRBD2. The CDR3 runs 15 residues. With V trimmed by 2 bases and J by 2 bases, 6 bases remained unmatched. Germline V gene lookup returns CDR1 SGHRS and CDR2 YFSETQ. CDR3 sequence: CASSLSAGRQETQYF. CDR3 nucleotides: TGCGCCAGCAGCTTATCAGCGGGACGGCAAGAGACCCAGTACTTC.

The chain carries TRBV5-1 and TRBJ2-5; TRBD1 is a possible D gene (5 bases). V gave up 0 bases and J gave up 4 bases, with 10 bases separating them. Germline CDR1 is SGHRS and CDR2 is YFSETQ. The CDR3 runs 14 residues. CDR3 nucleotide sequence: TGCGCCAGCAGCTTGGAGGGGAAGGGAGAGACCCAGTACTTC. Translation: CASSLEGKGETQYF.

The V and J genes are TRBV14 and TRBJ2-5; TRBD1 is a possible D gene (6 bases). Germline V gene sequence: CDR1 SGHDN, CDR2 FVKESK. V lost 3 bases, J lost 3 bases, and 14 bases lay in between. CDR3 size: 15 residues. This CDR3 is CASSHLGQMKETQYF. The CDR3 nucleotides read TGTGCCAGCAGCCACCTAGGACAGATGAAAGAGACCCAGTACTTC.

J is TRBJ2-7 and V is TRBV29-1; D might be TRBD1 (7 bases). V was pared by 0 bases and J by 4 bases, with 16 bases between. The germline gives CDR1 SQVTM, CDR2 ANQGSEA. This CDR3 has 15 residues. Here the CDR3 reads CSVEDHRGGVYEQYF. The CDR3 bases are TGCAGCGTTGAAGACCACAGGGGAGGCGTTTACGAGCAGTACTTC.

The chain combines TRBV20-1 with TRBJ1-3, with 9 positions matching TRBD1. Per germline, CDR1 DFQATT and CDR2 SNEGSKA (reference sequence). The CDR3 contains 14 residues. Trimming at V came to 4 bases and at J to 3 bases, leaving 4 bases not matched to a gene. The CDR3 sequence: CSAIQGAVGNTIYF. DNA of the CDR3: TGCAGTGCTATACAGGGGGCCGTTGGAAACACCATATATTTT.

The rearrangement joins TRBV5-6 to TRBJ2-7, with a weak D call TRBD2 (6 bases). The germline V and J ends were trimmed by 3 bases and 2 bases, with 15 bases remaining between them. In germline, CDR1 is SGHDT, CDR2 YYEEEE. The CDR3 sequence is 15 residues long. The CDR3 here is CASSWAGTGPYEQYF. In DNA, the CDR3 is TGTGCCAGCAGCTGGGCGGGAACGGGCCCCTACGAGCAGTACTTC.

This chain uses TRBV12-3 or TRBV12-4 with TRBJ1-5; D might be TRBD1 (5 bases). V lost 5 bases to trimming and J lost 2 bases, with 13 bases between them. The CDR3 is 15 amino acids. The DNA of the CDR3 is TGTGCCAGCAGTACCCATGGGGCGGGCAATCAGCCCCAGCATTTT. It translates to CASSTHGAGNQPQHF.

This rearrangement joins TRBV7-2 to TRBJ1-2; the match to TRBD1 covers 7 bases. CDR3 length equals 13 residues. Per germline, CDR1 SGHTA and CDR2 FQGNSA. The V segment lost 3 bases and the J segment 7 bases; nucleotides outside the gene matches: 5. CDR3 loop: CASSFDRDSGYTF. CDR3 nucleotides: TGTGCCAGCAGCTTCGACAGGGATAGTGGCTACACCTTC.